Shown below are 16 T cell receptor beta chains from a single sample sequenced in a study of T cell repertoires in cytomegalovirus infection (dated by TCRdb to the late 2010s). Data came from an Illumina HiSeq 1500. TCRdb reprocessed the public reads (quality trimming at Q25 with fastp, clone calling with MiXCR) and kept in-frame beta chains. Identical CDR3 protein sequences are pooled into one entry, listed with their most common genes and DNA. The sample data list hundreds of thousands of distinct CDR3 sequences, and under 35% of these were observed just once. The top ten constitute around 20% of the sample. What the treatment or condition label conveys for this sample: in vitro stimulation with specific CMV peptide epitopes to enrich CMV-specific T cells. Their specific antigens are unknown. Source: cultured PBMCs, taken from culture after CMV antigen stimulation. The receptor source for this set is a human donor in good health (CMV status not recorded). Some clones in this sample may be carry-over from other donors' samples.

This clonotype was found many times. The chain combines TRBV25-1 with TRBJ1-2, with D possibly TRBD1 on 5 matching bases. Germline CDR1 reads MGHDK; CDR2 reads SYGVNS. Trimming took 2 bases from V and 0 from J, leaving 10 bases between them. The CDR3 contains 15 residues. CDR3 in amino acids: CASSEGGVANYGYTF. The CDR3 DNA reads as TGTGCCAGCAGTGAAGGGGGGGTAGCTAACTATGGCTACACCTTC.

This clonotype has more than one count but fewer than ten. The chain joins TRBV2 to TRBJ2-2; D not resolved. Germline V CDR1 and CDR2: SNHLY, FYNNEI. V was pared by 6 bases and J by 4 bases, with 12 bases between. CDR3 length: 14 amino acids. As DNA, the CDR3 is TGTGCCAGCAGCCCGGTTTTGAGCACCGGGGAGCTGTTTTTT. It yields the protein CASSPVLSTGELFF.

The V call is TRBV11-1, the J call TRBJ2-7; D is unclear. Germline lookup yields CDR1 SGHAT and CDR2 FQDESV (reference sequence). V lost 0 bases and J 3 bases, leaving 6 bases between the germline ends. This CDR3 contains 13 residues. The DNA of the CDR3 is TGTGCCAGCAGCTTAGCGGCCGGCTACGAGCAGTACTTC. This gives the protein CASSLAAGYEQYF.

Ten or more counts support this clonotype. CDR3 bases: TGTGCCAGCAGCCACCGGGAGCACCACAATGAGCAGTTCTTC. It specifies CASSHREHHNEQFF. This chain joins TRBV7-4 and TRBJ2-1; a weak D match, TRBD2 (6 bases). Germline CDR1 SGHVT, CDR2 SQSDAQ. Trimming stripped 5 bases from V and 5 bases from J, with 13 bases between. The CDR3 is 14 amino acids. Complete variable domain (other parts from reference TRBV7-4 and TRBJ2-1): GAGVSQSPRYKVAKRGRDVALRCDSISGHVTLYWYRQTLGQGSEVLTYSQSDAQRDKSGRPSGRFSAERPERSVSTLKIQRTEQGDSAVYLCASSHREHHNEQFFGPGTRLTVL.

The J gene is TRBJ2-7, the V gene TRBV10-3; D gene uncertain. The CDR3 sequence is 14 residues long. With 0 bases removed from V and 2 bases from J, the gap between germline ends came to 8 bases. CDR1 is ENHRY, CDR2 SYGVKD, per germline. The CDR3 sequence is CAISESGITYEQYF. The CDR3 DNA sequence: TGTGCCATCAGTGAGTCGGGGATAACCTACGAGCAGTACTTC.

V gene TRBV14 combines with J gene TRBJ1-2, with D perhaps TRBD1 (5 bases). Germline CDR1 SGHDN, CDR2 FVKESK. The CDR3 spans 13 residues. Trimming took off 2 bases at V and 8 bases at J, with 12 bases between the two ends. The CDR3 sequence is CASSQSRGYGYTF. CDR3 in DNA: TGTGCCAGCAGCCAAAGTCGGGGCTACGGCTACACCTTC.

The chain joins TRBV7-9 to TRBJ2-7, with D unclear. The V gene lost 1 base and the J gene lost 4 bases, with 14 bases spanning the gap. Germline loops: CDR1 SEHNR, CDR2 FQNEAQ (reference sequence). The CDR3 consists of 15 residues. CDR3 bases: TGTGCCAGCAGCTTAGTAGGTCTAGACGGATACGAGCAGTACTTC. The encoded protein is CASSLVGLDGYEQYF.

This clonotype was counted at least ten times. The V and J genes are TRBV9 and TRBJ1-5, with a weak D call TRBD1 (5 bases). With 3 bases removed from V and 3 bases from J, the gap between germline ends came to 13 bases. This CDR3 is 15 amino acids long. Germline values: CDR1 SGDLS, CDR2 YYNGEE. In DNA form, the CDR3 reads TGTGCCAGCAGCGGGACTCCACAGGTCAATCAGCCCCAGCATTTT. This sequence encodes CASSGTPQVNQPQHF.

This sequence joins TRBV6-1 and TRBJ1-1; weak D call: TRBD1 (6 bases). The CDR3 has 15 residues. Trimming took 5 bases from V and 5 from J, leaving 18 bases between them. CDR1 and CDR2 from the germline V gene are MNHNS and SASEGT. CDR3: CASSPPEGGGTEAFF. In DNA, the CDR3 is TGTGCCAGCAGTCCCCCTGAGGGGGGCGGAACTGAAGCTTTCTTT.

There are many counts of this clonotype. The CDR3 DNA is TGTGCCAGCAGCCCTGGGACAGGGCCCTACAATGAGCAGTTCTTC. Translating gives CASSPGTGPYNEQFF. V is TRBV7-2 and J is TRBJ2-1; TRBD1 matches at 9 bases. The CDR3 consists of 15 residues. With V trimmed by 5 bases and J by 2 bases, 4 bases remained unmatched. Germline values: CDR1 SGHTA, CDR2 FQGNSA. Full variable domain (rest looked up from reference TRBV7-2 and TRBJ2-1): GAGVSQSPSNKVTEKGKDVELRCDPISGHTALYWYRQSLGQGLEFLIYFQGNSAPDKSGLPSDRFSAERTGGSVSTLTIQRTQQEDSAVYLCASSPGTGPYNEQFFGPGTRLTVL.

This clonotype appeared many times. The CDR3 spells CASSPTSGTVYGYTF. CDR3 in DNA: TGTGCCAGCAGTCCCACTTCCGGGACGGTCTATGGCTACACCTTC. J is TRBJ1-2 and V is TRBV12-3 or TRBV12-4; possible D gene TRBD1, 5 bases. V was shortened by 5 bases and J by 4 bases, with 17 bases between the two germline ends. CDR3 length: 15 residues.

This clonotype showed up just a few times. The gene calls are TRBV7-2 and TRBJ1-4; TRBD1 might be the D (5 bases). The V gene's germline CDR1 is SGHTA and CDR2 FQGNSA. The CDR3 spans 14 residues. The germline V and J ends were trimmed by 4 bases and 8 bases, with 14 bases remaining between them. CDR3: CASSSSRDAEKLFF. For the CDR3, the DNA is TGTGCCAGCAGCTCAAGCAGGGATGCCGAAAAACTGTTTTTT.

Ten or more counts support this clonotype. This chain uses TRBV4-1 with TRBJ2-7; the D gene is possibly TRBD1 (5 bases). The CDR3 runs to 16 residues. Germline V gene data show CDR1 as MGHRA and CDR2 as YSYEKL. Trimming removed 0 bases at V and 3 bases at J, with 15 bases between. The CDR3 sequence: CASSQDNWGPNYEQYF. CDR3 nucleotides: TGCGCCAGCAGCCAAGACAACTGGGGCCCCAACTACGAGCAGTACTTC.

The chain carries TRBV19 and TRBJ2-7; a weak D match, TRBD1 (5 bases). This CDR3 region has 15 residues. Trimming shortened V by 3 bases and J by 0 bases, and 12 bases separated the two germline ends. Germline V gene data show CDR1 as LNHDA and CDR2 as SQIVND (reference sequence). The CDR3: CASSMGQGYSYEQYF. The CDR3 DNA reads TGTGCCAGTAGTATGGGGCAGGGTTACTCCTACGAGCAGTACTTC.

The genes are TRBV5-1 and TRBJ2-4; tentative D call: TRBD1 (6 bases). CDR1 and CDR2 (germline): SGHRS, YFSETQ. CDR3 length equals 15 residues. With 3 bases removed from V and 0 bases from J, the gap between germline ends came to 10 bases. CDR3 in DNA: TGCGCCAGCAGCTCGGGGACACTAGCCAAAAACATTCAGTACTTC. It yields the protein CASSSGTLAKNIQYF.

The genes are TRBV20-1 and TRBJ2-3; no firm D call. This CDR3 comprises 14 residues. V lost 3 bases and J lost 0, with 10 bases in between. Germline V CDR1 and CDR2: DFQATT, SNEGSKA (reference sequence). CDR3 sequence: CSASAEVSTDTQYF. CDR3 coding DNA: TGCAGTGCTAGTGCAGAGGTCAGCACAGATACGCAGTATTTT.